The 27 T cell receptor beta chains below come from one sample, sequenced in a study of a mutant IDH1 vaccine in newly diagnosed glioma. Sequencing was performed with immunoSEQ multiplex PCR; in TCRdb, only in-frame clones are kept and a portion is missing. The data contain tens of thousands of clones, 81% of them singletons. Time point given: week 35, safety follow-up. Every vaccine dose comprised 300 ug of mutant IDH1 20-mer peptide plus topical imiquimod. The antigens of these receptors remain unknown. The sample consisted of PBMCs, taken from a glioma patient whose treatment included an IDH1 peptide vaccine. The receptor source for this set is a woman aged 40 to 50 with glioma. Some clones in this sample may be carry-over from other donors' samples.

This chain connects TRBV10-2 to TRBJ1-3, with a possible D match to TRBD1 (5 bases). The CDR3 is made up of 15 amino acids. Germline V gives CDR1 WSHSY, CDR2 SAAADI. V was pared by 6 bases and J by 4 bases, with 16 bases between. The CDR3 bases are TGCGCCAGCAGCCGGGGACTTGAGCGGGGAAACACCATATATTTT. Translation: CASSRGLERGNTIYF.

The CDR3, as DNA: TGTGCCAGCAGGGGCAAGGGGGCGCTACGAATCGGCGGCTACACCTTC. This encodes CASRGKGALRIGGYTF. The rearrangement links TRBV28 to TRBJ1-2; TRBD1 matches at 7 bases. The junction had 18 bases not matched to a gene; V was cut back by 6 bases and J by 8 bases. The germline V gene has CDR1 MDHEN and CDR2 SYDVKM. This CDR3 is built from 16 residues.

This chain connects TRBV25-1 to TRBJ2-1; 7 nucleotides line up with TRBD1. The CDR3 sequence is 15 residues long. Germline V lookup: CDR1 MGHDK, CDR2 SYGVNS. Trimming removed 0 bases from V and 9 bases from J; junction bases left unmatched: 8. CDR3 nucleotide sequence: TGTGCCAGCAGTGAATACACCGAGACAGGGCCTGAGCAGTTCTTC. It translates to CASSEYTETGPEQFF.

The chain employs TRBV5-4 and TRBJ2-2; the match to TRBD1 covers 8 bases. This CDR3 has 17 residues. Germline lookup yields CDR1 SGHNT and CDR2 YYREEE (reference sequence). V lost 0 bases to trimming and J lost 6 bases; unmatched junction nucleotides: 10. The CDR3 DNA follows: TGTGCCAGCAGCTTGGGCCCCGGACAGGGAACGGCCGGGGAGCTGTTTTTT. This codes for CASSLGPGQGTAGELFF. The full variable domain, in which reference TRBV5-4 and TRBJ2-2 provide the parts outside the CDR3, is ETGVTQSPTHLIKTRGQQVTLRCSSQSGHNTVSWYQQALGQGPQFIFQYYREEENGRGNFPPRFSGLQFPNYSSELNVNALELDDSALYLCASSLGPGQGTAGELFFGEGSRLTVL.

The chain employs TRBV6-5 and TRBJ1-5; 8 bases are shared with TRBD1. V dropped 6 bases and J dropped 0; count of bases not matched to a gene: 4. Germline V gene data show CDR1 as MNHEY and CDR2 as SVGAGI. The CDR3 runs 15 residues. The CDR3 nucleotides read TGTGCCAGCAGGAGACAGGGGAGTAGCAATCAGCCCCAGCATTTT. This sequence encodes CASRRQGSSNQPQHF.

The rearrangement links TRBV4-1 to TRBJ2-3; unclear D gene. Trimming shortened V by 0 bases and J by 8 bases, and 9 bases separated the two germline ends. CDR3 length: 13 amino acids. Germline values: CDR1 MGHRA, CDR2 YSYEKL. The CDR3, as DNA: TGCGCCAGCAGCCAAGATCCGAGTGGTACGCAGTATTTT. Residues: CASSQDPSGTQYF.

The CDR3 spells CASSFVARSGETQYF. The CDR3 DNA follows: TGTGCCAGCAGTTTTGTCGCCCGGTCCGGGGAGACCCAGTACTTC. The genes are TRBV27 and TRBJ2-5; D uncertain. The V and J ends lost 3 bases and 5 bases respectively, with 16 bases between them. The CDR3 extends over 15 amino acids. Looked up from germline, CDR1 is MNHEY and CDR2 is SMNVEV (reference sequence).

The chain couples TRBV7-9 to TRBJ1-4; 8 nucleotides agree with TRBD1. The CDR3 totals 15 residues. CDR1 SEHNR and CDR2 FQNEAQ come from the germline V gene (reference sequence). The J segment lost 7 bases and the V segment lost 1 base, leaving 5 bases of the junction unmatched. CDR3 sequence: CASSLEGDRGEKLFF. CDR3 sequence (DNA): TGTGCCAGCAGCTTAGAAGGCGACAGGGGTGAAAAACTGTTTTTT. The complete variable domain, with remaining parts taken from reference TRBV7-9 and TRBJ1-4, reads DTGVSQNPRHKITKRGQNVTFRCDPISEHNRLYWYRQTLGQGPEFLTYFQNEAQLEKSRLLSDRFSAERPKGSFSTLEIQRTEQGDSAMYLCASSLEGDRGEKLFFGSGTQLSVL.

This chain uses TRBV2 with TRBJ1-3; D gene unclear. The CDR3 is 13 amino acids. Deletions cut 5 bases from V and 2 bases from J, with 7 bases between. Germline V gene sequence: CDR1 SNHLY, CDR2 FYNNEI. CDR3 in DNA: TGTGCCAGCAGTCCCAGTCCTGGAAACACCATATATTTT. Its protein is CASSPSPGNTIYF.

This clone was seen more than once but under ten times. V gene TRBV20-1 combines with J gene TRBJ2-3; D may be TRBD1 or TRBD2 (5 bases each). Germline assignment: CDR1 DFQATT and CDR2 SNEGSKA (reference sequence). Trimming shortened V by 7 bases and J by 8 bases, and 10 bases separated the two germline ends. This CDR3 spans 10 amino acids. CDR3 residues: CSVRGVTQYF. CDR3 bases: TGCAGTGTTCGAGGGGTTACGCAGTATTTT.

The chain employs TRBV7-2 and TRBJ1-2, with no clear D. Trimming stripped 2 bases from V and 1 base from J, with 14 bases between. This CDR3 is 16 amino acids long. Germline assignment: CDR1 SGHTA and CDR2 FQGNSA. Written as DNA, the CDR3 is TGTGCCAGCAGCTTACTTTCCCCAGGCCTTAACTATGGCTACACCTTC. It specifies CASSLLSPGLNYGYTF.

The genes are TRBV6-5 and TRBJ2-3; D might be TRBD2 (5 bases). Per the germline V gene, CDR1 is MNHEY and CDR2 is SVGAGI. This CDR3 spans 15 amino acids. V gave up 2 bases and J gave up 1 base, with 10 bases separating them. CDR3 protein: CASSYTGRRTDTQYF. CDR3 coding DNA: TGTGCCAGCAGTTACACGGGGAGACGCACAGATACGCAGTATTTT.

The chain has TRBV6-6 and TRBJ1-2; a weak D match, TRBD1 (5 bases). This CDR3 has 11 amino acids. Trimming stripped 6 bases from V and 5 bases from J, with 7 bases between. Germline assignment: CDR1 MNHNY and CDR2 SVGAGI (reference sequence). CDR3 loop: CASRDTYGYTF. CDR3 DNA: TGTGCCAGCAGGGACACTTATGGCTACACCTTC.

The rearrangement uses TRBV2 and TRBJ1-2; D is unclear. The V gene lost 4 bases and the J gene lost 8 bases, with 20 bases spanning the gap. Germline CDR1 and CDR2: SNHLY and FYNNEI. The CDR3 runs 15 residues. The CDR3 here is CASSVGGSSLMGYTF. In DNA, the CDR3 is TGTGCCAGCAGTGTAGGAGGGAGCAGCCTTATGGGCTACACCTTC.

As for this clone: The DNA is omitted, as the CDR3 cannot be located on it reliably, and the CDR3 follows TCRdb's listing. The chain is built from TRBV9 and TRBJ2-3; TRBD2, the D gene given by the table, was not confirmed from the DNA. Germline CDR1 and CDR2: SGDLS and YYNGEE. The CDR3 totals 17 residues, both ends included. The CDR3 sequence is CASSVSLREGRADTQYF.

The CDR3 protein is CASSQAPQGNEKLFF. CDR3 sequence (DNA): TGCGCCAGCAGCCAAGCACCCCAGGGAAACGAAAAACTGTTTTTT. The chain joins TRBV4-1 to TRBJ1-4, with D tentatively TRBD1 (5 bases). Trimming cost V 1 base and J 8 bases, with 14 bases left between them. CDR1 and CDR2 (germline): MGHRA, YSYEKL. The CDR3 covers 15 residues.

The chain combines TRBV9 with TRBJ2-7; TRBD2 aligns across 13 bases. The V gene end was trimmed by 4 bases and the J gene end by 9 bases; junction bases not matched to a gene: 13. Germline V gives CDR1 SGDLS, CDR2 YYNGEE. This CDR3 contains 16 residues. The CDR3: CASSPPGTSGATPQYF. The CDR3 DNA follows: TGTGCCAGCAGCCCTCCCGGGACTAGCGGGGCGACCCCGCAGTACTTC. The full variable domain, in which reference TRBV9 and TRBJ2-7 provide the parts outside the CDR3, is DSGVTQTPKHLITATGQRVTLRCSPRSGDLSVYWYQQSLDQGLQFLIQYYNGEERAKGNILERFSAQQFPDLHSELNLSSLELGDSALYFCASSPPGTSGATPQYFGPGTRLTVT.

The rearrangement links TRBV6-5 to TRBJ2-2, with 10 bases lining up with TRBD1. With V trimmed by 4 bases and J by 1 base, 3 bases remained unmatched. The CDR3 loop spans 16 amino acids. Germline V lookup: CDR1 MNHEY, CDR2 SVGAGI. CDR3 in DNA: TGTGCCAGCAGTTCGACAGGGGGCAGGAACACCGGGGAGCTGTTTTTT. Its protein product is CASSSTGGRNTGELFF.

This sequence joins TRBV5-1 and TRBJ2-2; possibly TRBD1 or TRBD2 for D (5 bases each). V gave up 5 bases and J gave up 6 bases, with 14 bases separating them. The germline V gene encodes CDR1 SGHRS and CDR2 YFSETQ. The CDR3 spans 14 residues. CDR3 sequence reads: CASRTGQGPGELFF. DNA of the CDR3: TGCGCCAGCAGGACGGGGCAGGGCCCCGGGGAGCTGTTTTTT.

The chain carries TRBV5-1 and TRBJ1-1; D perhaps matches TRBD1 (5 bases). CDR3 length: 17 residues. V was pared by 0 bases and J by 5 bases, with 20 bases between. In germline, CDR1 is SGHRS, CDR2 YFSETQ. The DNA of the CDR3 is TGCGCCAGCAGCTTGGTCCCGGGCGGGGGAAGGACGACTGAAGCTTTCTTT. It translates to CASSLVPGGGRTTEAFF.

V gene TRBV7-2 combines with J gene TRBJ1-2; the match to TRBD1 covers 7 bases. Germline assignment: CDR1 SGHTA and CDR2 FQGNSA. The CDR3 contains 14 residues. V lost 10 bases, J lost 0 bases, and 8 bases stayed unmatched. For the CDR3, the DNA is TGTGCCATCATAACAGGGGTGGCTAACTATGGCTACACCTTC. Translated: CAIITGVANYGYTF.

The chain carries TRBV18 and TRBJ2-1, with D tentatively TRBD1 (6 bases). The germline V gene encodes CDR1 KGHSH and CDR2 LQKENI. The CDR3 is 15 amino acids. V lost 4 bases and J lost 1, with 11 bases in between. CDR3 sequence: CASSREQGSYNEQFF. The CDR3, as DNA: TGTGCCAGCTCACGAGAACAGGGTTCCTACAATGAGCAGTTCTTC.

The J gene is TRBJ1-2, the V gene TRBV6-1, with a tentative D call TRBD1 (5 bases). Trimming pared 9 bases from V and 8 bases from J, leaving 16 bases between. CDR1 is MNHNS, CDR2 SASEGT, per germline. CDR3 size: 12 residues. The CDR3 DNA sequence: TGTGCCAGTCTGTACGGGGGGAAGGGCTACACCTTC. Its translation: CASLYGGKGYTF.

The genes are TRBV7-2 and TRBJ2-7, with D possibly matching TRBD1 (5 bases). Germline CDR1 reads SGHTA; CDR2 reads FQGNSA. The CDR3 spans 13 residues. Deletions cut 2 bases from V and 6 bases from J, with 11 bases between. CDR3 amino acids: CASSLNRIGEQYF. The DNA for the CDR3 is TGTGCCAGCAGCTTAAACAGGATTGGCGAGCAGTACTTC. Using reference TRBV7-2 and TRBJ2-7 for the parts outside the CDR3, the full variable domain is GAGVSQSPSNKVTEKGKDVELRCDPISGHTALYWYRQSLGQGLEFLIYFQGNSAPDKSGLPSDRFSAERTGGSVSTLTIQRTQQEDSAVYLCASSLNRIGEQYFGPGTRLTVT.

This chain links TRBV2 with TRBJ1-4, with D unclear. The CDR3 is 12 residues long. Between the trimmed V and J ends, which lost 7 bases and 4 bases, there was a span of 7 bases. CDR1 is SNHLY and CDR2 is FYNNEI in the germline V gene. The CDR3 DNA sequence: TGTGCCAGCATCTTCGATAATGAAAAACTGTTTTTT. The encoded protein is CASIFDNEKLFF.

J is TRBJ2-7 and V is TRBV7-2; no firm D call. The V end was cut by 3 bases, the J end by 5 bases, with 14 bases between. Germline V CDR1 and CDR2: SGHTA, FQGNSA. The CDR3 spans 14 residues. For the CDR3, the DNA is TGTGCCAGCAGCTTTTTTAGGGCGAGTAACGAGCAGTACTTC. The encoded protein is CASSFFRASNEQYF.

As DNA, the CDR3 is TGCGCCAGCAGCGAGGGAGTGCGGGAGCTGTTTTTT. Protein sequence: CASSEGVRELFF. This chain uses TRBV5-1 with TRBJ2-2; D is possibly TRBD2 (5 bases). The CDR3 extends over 12 amino acids. Germline CDR1 SGHRS, CDR2 YFSETQ. V lost 4 bases and J 9 bases, leaving 10 bases between the germline ends.